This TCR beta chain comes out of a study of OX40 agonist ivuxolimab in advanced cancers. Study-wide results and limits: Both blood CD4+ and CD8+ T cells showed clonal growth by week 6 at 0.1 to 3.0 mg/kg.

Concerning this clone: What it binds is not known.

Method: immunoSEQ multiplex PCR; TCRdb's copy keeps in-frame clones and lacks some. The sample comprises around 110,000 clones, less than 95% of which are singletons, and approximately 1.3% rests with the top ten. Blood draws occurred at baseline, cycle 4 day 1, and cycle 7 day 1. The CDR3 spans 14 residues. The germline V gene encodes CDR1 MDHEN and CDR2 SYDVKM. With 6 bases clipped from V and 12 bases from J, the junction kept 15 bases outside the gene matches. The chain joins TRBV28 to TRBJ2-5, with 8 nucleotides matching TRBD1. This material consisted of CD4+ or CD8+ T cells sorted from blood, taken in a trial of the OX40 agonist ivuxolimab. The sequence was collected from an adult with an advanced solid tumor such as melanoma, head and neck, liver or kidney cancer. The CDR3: CASRPPGQDYWEYF. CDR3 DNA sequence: TGTGCCAGCAGACCCCCGGGACAGGATTATTGGGAGTACTTC.